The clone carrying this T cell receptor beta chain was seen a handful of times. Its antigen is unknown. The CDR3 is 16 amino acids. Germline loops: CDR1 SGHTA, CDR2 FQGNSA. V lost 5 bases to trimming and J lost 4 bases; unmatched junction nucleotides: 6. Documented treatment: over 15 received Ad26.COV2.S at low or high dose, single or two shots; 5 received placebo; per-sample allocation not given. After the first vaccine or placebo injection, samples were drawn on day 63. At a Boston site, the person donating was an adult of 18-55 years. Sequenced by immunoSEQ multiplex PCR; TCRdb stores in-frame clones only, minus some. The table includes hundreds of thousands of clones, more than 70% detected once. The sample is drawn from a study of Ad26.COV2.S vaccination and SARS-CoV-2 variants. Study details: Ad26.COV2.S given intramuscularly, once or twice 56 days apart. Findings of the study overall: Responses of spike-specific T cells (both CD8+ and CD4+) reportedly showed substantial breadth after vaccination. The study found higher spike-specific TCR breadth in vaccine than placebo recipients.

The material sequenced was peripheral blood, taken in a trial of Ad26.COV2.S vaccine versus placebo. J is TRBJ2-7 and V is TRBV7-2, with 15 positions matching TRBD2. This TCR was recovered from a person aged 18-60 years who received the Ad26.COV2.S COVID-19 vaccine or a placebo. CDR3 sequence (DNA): TGTGCCAGCAGCCGGACTAGCGGGGGGGCCCAGTACGAGCAGTACTTC. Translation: CASSRTSGGAQYEQYF.